Shown below are 12 T cell receptor beta chains from a single sample sequenced in a study of vaccination effects on CD4 cells after COVID-19. These receptors have no known antigen. Ahead of sequencing, the ViraFEST assay grew antigen-specific CD4+ T cells using viral peptide pools. Following culture for around 10 days, CD4+ T cells were isolated. The vaccine recipients had no prior SARS-CoV-2 infection, with negative nucleocapsid antibodies. Using immunoSEQ multiplex PCR, the repertoire was profiled, and TCRdb retains in-frame clones only, with some absent. The sample has approximately 68,000 clones; more than 60% are singletons. The sequencing used CD4+ T cells from PBMCs cultured with SARS-CoV-2 spike peptides, collected before COVID-19 vaccination. All receptors derive from a human donor who received a COVID-19 vaccine.

This sequence joins TRBV7-3 and TRBJ2-3; D call uncertain. Trimming removed 2 bases from V and 4 bases from J, with 10 bases in between. The CDR3 sequence is 14 residues long. Germline CDR1 reads SGHTA; CDR2 reads FQGTGA. This chain's CDR3 is CASSLSGSPDTQYF. The CDR3 nucleotides read TGTGCCAGCAGCTTATCTGGGTCCCCAGATACGCAGTATTTT.

This rearrangement joins TRBV5-4 to TRBJ1-6; D remains unclear. The CDR3 length is 13 residues. Germline V CDR1 and CDR2: SGHNT, YYREEE (reference sequence). V dropped 4 bases and J dropped 7 bases, with 9 bases sitting between them. The chain's CDR3 is CASSLRENSPLHF. CDR3 DNA: TGTGCCAGCAGCCTCCGGGAGAATTCACCCCTCCACTTT.

The chain is built from TRBV5-6 and TRBJ1-5; no reliable D call. Germline assignment: CDR1 SGHDT and CDR2 YYEEEE. The V and J ends lost 1 base and 4 bases respectively, with 9 bases between them. The length of the CDR3 is 14 residues. CDR3 DNA sequence: TGTGCCAGCAGCTTGCGGTCTTCTAATCAGCCCCAGCATTTT. This encodes CASSLRSSNQPQHF.

The V gene is TRBV2, the J gene TRBJ2-5; D unclear. CDR1 and CDR2 from the germline V gene are SNHLY and FYNNEI. The CDR3 totals 15 residues. V dropped 6 bases and J dropped 4 bases, with 18 bases sitting between them. For the CDR3, the DNA is TGTGCCAGCAGCCCGGGCGGAATTGGTCTAGAGACCCAGTACTTC. This translates into CASSPGGIGLETQYF.

The V gene is TRBV2, the J gene TRBJ2-2, with D perhaps matching TRBD1 (6 bases). CDR1 and CDR2 (germline): SNHLY, FYNNEI. Trimming took 6 bases from V and 6 from J, leaving 11 bases between them. The CDR3 sequence is 13 residues long. Here the CDR3 reads CASRDTGPGELFF. DNA of the CDR3: TGTGCCAGCAGAGATACAGGGCCCGGGGAGCTGTTTTTT.

This clone was seen only once. The chain uses TRBV6-1 and TRBJ2-7, with 10 bases identical to TRBD1. Germline CDR1 reads MNHNS; CDR2 reads SASEGT. V lost 4 bases to trimming and J lost 0 bases; unmatched junction nucleotides: 6. This CDR3 spans 16 amino acids. The CDR3 DNA is TGTGCCAGCAGTGCTCGGACAGGGGGTTTCTCCTACGAGCAGTACGTC. Translating it yields CASSARTGGFSYEQYV.

This rearrangement joins TRBV5-1 to TRBJ2-2; 7 positions match TRBD1. Trimming cost V 2 bases and J 7 bases; bases outside gene matches: 5. The V gene's germline CDR1 is SGHRS and CDR2 YFSETQ. This CDR3 has 14 residues. DNA for the CDR3: TGCGCCAGCAGCTTTGAGGGGGCTAACGGGGAGCTGTTTTTT. It encodes CASSFEGANGELFF.

The chain is built from TRBV7-2 and TRBJ2-2, with a weak D call TRBD1 (6 bases). Trimming removed 3 bases at V and 6 bases at J, with 11 bases between. Germline CDR1 reads SGHTA; CDR2 reads FQGNSA. The CDR3 is 14 residues long. CDR3 sequence: CASSFGEGAGELFF. CDR3 in DNA: TGTGCCAGCAGCTTCGGAGAGGGGGCCGGGGAGCTGTTTTTT.

The rearrangement joins TRBV23-1 to TRBJ2-5; a possible D gene is TRBD2 (6 bases). TRBV23-1 is an ORF; its function is uncertain. This CDR3 comprises 17 residues. Trimming took off 1 base at V and 2 bases at J, with 17 bases between the two ends. CDR3 region: CASSQCGQTGVQETQYF. The DNA for the CDR3 is TGCGCCAGCAGTCAATGTGGGCAGACGGGGGTACAAGAGACCCAGTACTTC.

The genes are TRBV5-6 and TRBJ1-2, with 7 bases matching TRBD1. Looked up from germline, CDR1 is SGHDT and CDR2 is YYEEEE. The junction had 8 bases not matched to a gene; V was cut back by 4 bases and J by 8 bases. The CDR3 contains 13 residues. Written as DNA, the CDR3 is TGTGCCAGCAGCGAGGGACAGCGCCCGGGCTACACCTTC. Translation gives CASSEGQRPGYTF.

The chain carries TRBV6-5 and TRBJ1-3; D is uncertain. V lost 0 bases and J 1 base, leaving 10 bases between the germline ends. CDR1 is MNHEY, CDR2 SVGAGI, per germline. The CDR3 spans 16 residues. CDR3 coding DNA: TGTGCCAGCAGTTACTCCCTCTCCGGATCTGGAAACACCATATATTTT. Translation gives CASSYSLSGSGNTIYF.

The J gene is TRBJ1-2, the V gene TRBV6-5, with TRBD1 matching over 8 bases. V lost 6 bases to trimming and J lost 8 bases; unmatched junction nucleotides: 8. CDR1 is MNHEY, CDR2 SVGAGI, per germline. The CDR3 has 13 residues. The CDR3 bases are TGTGCCAGCAGCAGGACAGGGATGGGGGGCTACACCTTC. Translated, it gives CASSRTGMGGYTF.